A single T cell receptor beta chain is shown here with its context. Its cognate antigen is unknown. The authors sequenced TCR beta from blood CD8+ and CD4+ T cells. This sample was taken from a study of CD8 T cells in Susac syndrome. Study at large: Susac syndrome patients were untreated, on corticosteroids with some adding intravenous immunoglobulin, or on intravenous immunoglobulin only.

Reverse transcription of roughly 0.5 to 1 ug RNA used random hexamers. immunoSEQ multiplex PCR amplified TCR beta CDR3 across 54 Vbeta, 13 Jbeta. TCRdb re-derived calls from the immunoSEQ multiplex PCR reads in MiXCR, one entry per CDR3 protein. The sample has hundreds of thousands of distinct CDR3 sequences; almost 97% are singletons. CDR3 size: 18 residues. Trimming took off 4 bases at V and 0 bases at J, with 20 bases between the two ends. Germline V gene lookup returns CDR1 MNHNS and CDR2 SASEGT. Points from the study as a whole: The Susac syndrome CD4+ T cell repertoires displayed no clonal expansion.

This sequence originates from a human donor with Susac syndrome. The specimen was CD4+ T cells from PBMCs. The chain employs TRBV6-1 and TRBJ2-3; tentative D call: TRBD1 (6 bases). The CDR3 sequence: CASSARGQTLTSTDTQYF. The CDR3 nucleotides are TGTGCCAGCAGTGCTAGAGGACAGACTTTAACTAGCACAGATACGCAGTATTTT.